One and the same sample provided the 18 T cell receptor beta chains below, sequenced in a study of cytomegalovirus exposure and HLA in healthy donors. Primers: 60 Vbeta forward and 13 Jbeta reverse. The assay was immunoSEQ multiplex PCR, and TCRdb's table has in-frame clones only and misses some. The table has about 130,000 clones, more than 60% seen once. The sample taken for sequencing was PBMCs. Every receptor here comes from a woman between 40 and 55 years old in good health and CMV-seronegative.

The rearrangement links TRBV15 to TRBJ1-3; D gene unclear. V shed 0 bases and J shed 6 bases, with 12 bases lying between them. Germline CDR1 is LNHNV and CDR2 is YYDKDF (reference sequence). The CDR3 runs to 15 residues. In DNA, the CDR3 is TGTGCCACCAGCAGAGATGGGTCCCAGGAAAACACCATATATTTT. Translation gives CATSRDGSQENTIYF.

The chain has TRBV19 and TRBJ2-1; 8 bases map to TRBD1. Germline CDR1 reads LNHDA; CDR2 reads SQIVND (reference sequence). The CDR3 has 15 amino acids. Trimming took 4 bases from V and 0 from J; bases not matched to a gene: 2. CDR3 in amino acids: CASSNTGGSYNEQFF. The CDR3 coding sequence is TGTGCCAGTAGTAACACAGGGGGCTCCTACAATGAGCAGTTCTTC.

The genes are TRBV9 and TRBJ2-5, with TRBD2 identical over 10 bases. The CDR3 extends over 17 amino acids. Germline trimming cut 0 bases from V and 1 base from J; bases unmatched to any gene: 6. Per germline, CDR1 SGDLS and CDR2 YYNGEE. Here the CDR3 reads CASSVGTLAGAQETQYF. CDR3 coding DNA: TGTGCCAGCAGCGTAGGAACCCTAGCGGGGGCCCAAGAGACCCAGTACTTC. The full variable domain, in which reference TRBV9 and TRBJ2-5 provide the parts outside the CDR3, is DSGVTQTPKHLITATGQRVTLRCSPRSGDLSVYWYQQSLDQGLQFLIQYYNGEERAKGNILERFSAQQFPDLHSELNLSSLELGDSALYFCASSVGTLAGAQETQYFGPGTRLLVL.

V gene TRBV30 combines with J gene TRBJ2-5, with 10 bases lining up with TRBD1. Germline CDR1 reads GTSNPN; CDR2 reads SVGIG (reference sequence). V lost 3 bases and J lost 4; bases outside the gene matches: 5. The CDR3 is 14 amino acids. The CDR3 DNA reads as TGTGCCTGGAGGGATCGGGACAGGGGAGAGACCCAGTACTTC. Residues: CAWRDRDRGETQYF.

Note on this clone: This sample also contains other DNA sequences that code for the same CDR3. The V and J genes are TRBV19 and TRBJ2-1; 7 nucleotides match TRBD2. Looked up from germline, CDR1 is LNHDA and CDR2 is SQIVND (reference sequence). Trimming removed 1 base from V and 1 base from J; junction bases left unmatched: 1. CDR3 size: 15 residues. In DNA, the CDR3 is TGTGCCAGTAGTATAGCGGGGGGATCCTACAATGAGCAGTTCTTC. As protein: CASSIAGGSYNEQFF.

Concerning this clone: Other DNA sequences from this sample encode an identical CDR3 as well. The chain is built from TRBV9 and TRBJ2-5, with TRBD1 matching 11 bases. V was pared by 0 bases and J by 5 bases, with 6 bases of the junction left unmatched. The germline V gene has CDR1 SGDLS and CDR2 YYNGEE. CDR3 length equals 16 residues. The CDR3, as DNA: TGTGCCAGCAGCGTAGCCCAGGGACAGGGGGAGGAGACCCAGTACTTC. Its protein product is CASSVAQGQGEETQYF.

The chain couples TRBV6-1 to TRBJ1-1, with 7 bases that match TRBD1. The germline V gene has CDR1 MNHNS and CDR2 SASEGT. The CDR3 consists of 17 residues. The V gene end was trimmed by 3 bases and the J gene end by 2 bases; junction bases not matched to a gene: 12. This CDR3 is CASSDPGAGTANTEAFF. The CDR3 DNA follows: TGTGCCAGCAGTGACCCAGGAGCCGGGACAGCTAACACTGAAGCTTTCTTT.

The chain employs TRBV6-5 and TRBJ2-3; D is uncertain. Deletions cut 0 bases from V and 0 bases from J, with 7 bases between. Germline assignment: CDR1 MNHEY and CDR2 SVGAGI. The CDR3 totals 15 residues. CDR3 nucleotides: TGTGCCAGCAGTTACTCTACCGGGAGCACAGATACGCAGTATTTT. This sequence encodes CASSYSTGSTDTQYF.

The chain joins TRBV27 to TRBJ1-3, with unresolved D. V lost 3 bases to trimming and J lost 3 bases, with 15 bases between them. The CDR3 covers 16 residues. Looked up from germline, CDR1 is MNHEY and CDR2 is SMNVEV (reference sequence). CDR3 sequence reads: CASSFTTPGSGNTIYF. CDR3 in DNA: TGTGCCAGCAGTTTCACTACTCCTGGGAGTGGAAACACCATATATTTT.

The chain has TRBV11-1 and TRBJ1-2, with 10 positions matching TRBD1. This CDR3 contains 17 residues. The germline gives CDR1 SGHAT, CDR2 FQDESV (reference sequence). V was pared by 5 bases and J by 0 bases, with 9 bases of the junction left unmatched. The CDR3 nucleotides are TGTGCCAGCAGCGCCGGGACAGGGGCGCTAGCTAACTATGGCTACACCTTC. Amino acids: CASSAGTGALANYGYTF.

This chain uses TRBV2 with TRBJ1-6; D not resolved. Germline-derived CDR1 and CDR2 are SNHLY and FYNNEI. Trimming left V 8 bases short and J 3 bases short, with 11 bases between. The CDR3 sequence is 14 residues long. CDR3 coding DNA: TGTGCCAGCTGTAGAGATGTCTATAATTCACCCCTCCACTTT. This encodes CASCRDVYNSPLHF. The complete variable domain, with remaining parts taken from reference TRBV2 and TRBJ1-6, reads EPEVTQTPSHQVTQMGQEVILRCVPISNHLYFYWYRQILGQKVEFLVSFYNNEISEKSEIFDDQFSVERPDGSNFTLKIRSTKLEDSAMYFCASCRDVYNSPLHFGNGTRLTVT.

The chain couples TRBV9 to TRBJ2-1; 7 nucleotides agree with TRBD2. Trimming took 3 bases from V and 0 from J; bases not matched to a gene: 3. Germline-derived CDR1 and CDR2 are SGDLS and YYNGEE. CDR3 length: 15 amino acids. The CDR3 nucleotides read TGTGCCAGCAGCGGTCGGGAGGCCTCCTACAATGAGCAGTTCTTC. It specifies CASSGREASYNEQFF.

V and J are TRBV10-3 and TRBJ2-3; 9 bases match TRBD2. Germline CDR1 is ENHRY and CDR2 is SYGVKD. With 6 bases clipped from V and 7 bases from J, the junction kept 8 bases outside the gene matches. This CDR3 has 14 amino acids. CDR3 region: CAIRNSGRENTQYF. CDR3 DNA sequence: TGTGCCATCAGGAATAGCGGGAGAGAGAATACGCAGTATTTT.

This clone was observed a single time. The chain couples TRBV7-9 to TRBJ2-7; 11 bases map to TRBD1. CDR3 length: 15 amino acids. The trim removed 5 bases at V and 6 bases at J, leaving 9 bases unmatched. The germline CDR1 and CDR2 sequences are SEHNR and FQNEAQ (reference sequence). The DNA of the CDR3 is TGTGCCAGCAGCAGGACAGGGGGCGCGGACCTCGAGCAGTACTTC. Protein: CASSRTGGADLEQYF.

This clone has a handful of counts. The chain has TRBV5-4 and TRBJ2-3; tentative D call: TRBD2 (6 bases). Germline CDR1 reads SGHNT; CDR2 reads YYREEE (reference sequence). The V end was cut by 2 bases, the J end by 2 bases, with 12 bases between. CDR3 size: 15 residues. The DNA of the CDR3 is TGTGCCAGCAGCTTATGGGGGGAATTCACAGATACGCAGTATTTT. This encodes CASSLWGEFTDTQYF.

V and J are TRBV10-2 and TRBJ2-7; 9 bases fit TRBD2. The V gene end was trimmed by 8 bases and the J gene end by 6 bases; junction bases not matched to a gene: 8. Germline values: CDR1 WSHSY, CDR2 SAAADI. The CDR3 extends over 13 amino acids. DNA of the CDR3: TGCGCCAGCTCCTTAGCGGGAGAAGGCGAGCAGTACTTC. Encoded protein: CASSLAGEGEQYF.

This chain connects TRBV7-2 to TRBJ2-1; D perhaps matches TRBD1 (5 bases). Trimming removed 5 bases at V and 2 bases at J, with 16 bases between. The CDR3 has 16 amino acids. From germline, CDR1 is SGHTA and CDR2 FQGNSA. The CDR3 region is CASSDSRGIPYNEQFF. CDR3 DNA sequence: TGTGCCAGCAGCGACAGTCGCGGTATTCCCTACAATGAGCAGTTCTTC.

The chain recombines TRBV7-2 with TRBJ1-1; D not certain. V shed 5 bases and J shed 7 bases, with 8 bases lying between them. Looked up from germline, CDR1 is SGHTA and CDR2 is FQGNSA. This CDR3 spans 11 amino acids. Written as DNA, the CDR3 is TGTGCCAGCAGCCAAAACTATGAAGCTTTCTTT. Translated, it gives CASSQNYEAFF.